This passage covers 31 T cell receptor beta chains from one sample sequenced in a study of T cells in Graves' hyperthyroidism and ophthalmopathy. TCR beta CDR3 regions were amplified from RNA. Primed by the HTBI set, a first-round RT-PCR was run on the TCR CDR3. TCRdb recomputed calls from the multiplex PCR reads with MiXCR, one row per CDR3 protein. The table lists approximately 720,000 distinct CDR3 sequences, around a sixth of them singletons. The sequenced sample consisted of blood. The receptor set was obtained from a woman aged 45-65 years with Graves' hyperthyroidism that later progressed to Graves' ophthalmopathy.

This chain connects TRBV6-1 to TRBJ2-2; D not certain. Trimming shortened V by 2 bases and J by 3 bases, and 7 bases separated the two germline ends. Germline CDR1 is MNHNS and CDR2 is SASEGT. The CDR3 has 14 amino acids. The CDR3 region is CASSESLDTGELFF. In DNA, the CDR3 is TGTGCCAGCAGTGAATCCTTGGACACCGGGGAGCTGTTTTTT.

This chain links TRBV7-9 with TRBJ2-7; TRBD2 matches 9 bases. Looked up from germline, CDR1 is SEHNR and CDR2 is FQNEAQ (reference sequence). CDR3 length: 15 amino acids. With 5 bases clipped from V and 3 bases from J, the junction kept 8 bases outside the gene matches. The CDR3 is CASSQPGLAIYEQYF. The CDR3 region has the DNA TGTGCCAGCAGCCAGCCGGGACTAGCTATCTACGAGCAGTACTTC. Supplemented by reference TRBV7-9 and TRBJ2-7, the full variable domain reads DTGVSQNPRHKITKRGQNVTFRCDPISEHNRLYWYRQTLGQGPEFLTYFQNEAQLEKSRLLSDRFSAERPKGSFSTLEIQRTEQGDSAMYLCASSQPGLAIYEQYFGPGTRLTVT.

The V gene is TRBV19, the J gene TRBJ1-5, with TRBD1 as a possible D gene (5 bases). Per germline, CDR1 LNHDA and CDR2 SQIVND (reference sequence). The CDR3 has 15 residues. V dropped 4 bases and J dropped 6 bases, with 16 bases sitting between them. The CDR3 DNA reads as TGTGCCAGTAGTACCCGCGTGGGGCAGGGTCAGCCCCAGCATTTT. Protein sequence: CASSTRVGQGQPQHF.

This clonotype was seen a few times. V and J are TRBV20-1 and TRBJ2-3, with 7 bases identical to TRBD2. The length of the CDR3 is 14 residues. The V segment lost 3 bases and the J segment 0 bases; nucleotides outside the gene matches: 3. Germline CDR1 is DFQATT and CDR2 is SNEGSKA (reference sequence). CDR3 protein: CSASSRGSTDTQYF. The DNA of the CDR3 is TGCAGTGCTAGTTCGCGGGGGAGCACAGATACGCAGTATTTT.

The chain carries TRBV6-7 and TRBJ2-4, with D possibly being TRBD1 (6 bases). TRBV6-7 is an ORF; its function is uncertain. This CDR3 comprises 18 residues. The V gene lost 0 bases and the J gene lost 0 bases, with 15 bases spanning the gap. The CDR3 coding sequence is TGTGCCAGCAGTTACTCGATCAGGTGGGGGCAAGCCAAAAACATTCAGTACTTC. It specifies CASSYSIRWGQAKNIQYF.

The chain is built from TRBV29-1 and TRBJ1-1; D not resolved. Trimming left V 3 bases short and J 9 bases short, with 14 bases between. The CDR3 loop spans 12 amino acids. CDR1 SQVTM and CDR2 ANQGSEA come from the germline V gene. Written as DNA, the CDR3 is TGCAGCGTTGACCACGGGCCGAATCAAGCTTTCTTT. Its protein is CSVDHGPNQAFF.

DNA for the CDR3: TGTGCCAGCAGCCAAGAAAAAGCGGGGGGAATATACAATGAGCAGTTCTTC. This sequence encodes CASSQEKAGGIYNEQFF. The genes are TRBV14 and TRBJ2-1, with TRBD2 matching 9 bases. Germline CDR1 reads SGHDN; CDR2 reads FVKESK. V gave up 0 bases and J gave up 4 bases; unmatched junction bases: 7. CDR3 length: 17 residues. Full variable domain (remainder filled in from reference TRBV14 and TRBJ2-1): EAGVTQFPSHSVIEKGQTVTLRCDPISGHDNLYWYRRVMGKEIKFLLHFVKESKQDESGMPNNRFLAERTGGTYSTLKVQPAELEDSGVYFCASSQEKAGGIYNEQFFGPGTRLTVL.

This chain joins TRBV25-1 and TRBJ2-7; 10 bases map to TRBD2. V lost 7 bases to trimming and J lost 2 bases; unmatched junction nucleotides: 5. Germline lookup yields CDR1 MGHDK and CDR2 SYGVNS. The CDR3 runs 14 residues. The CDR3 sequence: CASTGGTSAYEQYF. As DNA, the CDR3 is TGTGCCAGCACCGGGGGGACTAGCGCCTACGAGCAGTACTTC.

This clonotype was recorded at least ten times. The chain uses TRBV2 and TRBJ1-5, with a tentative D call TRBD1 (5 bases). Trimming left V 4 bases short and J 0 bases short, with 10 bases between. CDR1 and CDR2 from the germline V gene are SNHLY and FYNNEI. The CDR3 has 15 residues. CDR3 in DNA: TGTGCCAGCAGTGGGGGGGGGAGTAGCAATCAGCCCCAGCATTTT. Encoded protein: CASSGGGSSNQPQHF.

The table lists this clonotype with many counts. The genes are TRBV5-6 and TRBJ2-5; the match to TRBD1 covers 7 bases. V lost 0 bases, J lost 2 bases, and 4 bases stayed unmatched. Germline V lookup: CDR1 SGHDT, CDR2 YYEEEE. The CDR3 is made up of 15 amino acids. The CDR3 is CASSLGLTGQETQYF. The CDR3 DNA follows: TGTGCCAGCAGCTTGGGGCTGACAGGGCAAGAGACCCAGTACTTC.

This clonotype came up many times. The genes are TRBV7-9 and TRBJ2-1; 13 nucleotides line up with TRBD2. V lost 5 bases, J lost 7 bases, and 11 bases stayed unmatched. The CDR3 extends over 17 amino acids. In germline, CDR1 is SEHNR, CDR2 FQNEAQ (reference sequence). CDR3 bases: TGTGCCAGCAGCGGGACTAGCGGGGAACGGTTTGGAAATGAGCAGTTCTTC. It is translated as CASSGTSGERFGNEQFF.

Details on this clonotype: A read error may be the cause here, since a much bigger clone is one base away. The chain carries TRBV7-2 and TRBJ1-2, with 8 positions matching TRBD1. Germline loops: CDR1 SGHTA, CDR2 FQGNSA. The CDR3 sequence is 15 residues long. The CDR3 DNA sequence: TGTGCCAGCAGCACAGGACAGGGAGTTTGGTATGGCCACACCTTC. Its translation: CASSTGQGVWYGHTF.

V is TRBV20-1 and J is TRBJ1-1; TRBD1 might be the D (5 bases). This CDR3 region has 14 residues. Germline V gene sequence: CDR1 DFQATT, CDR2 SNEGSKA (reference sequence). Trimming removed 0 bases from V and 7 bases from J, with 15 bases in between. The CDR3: CSARDRPGRDEAFF. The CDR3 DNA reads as TGCAGTGCTAGAGATCGTCCAGGGAGGGATGAAGCTTTCTTT.

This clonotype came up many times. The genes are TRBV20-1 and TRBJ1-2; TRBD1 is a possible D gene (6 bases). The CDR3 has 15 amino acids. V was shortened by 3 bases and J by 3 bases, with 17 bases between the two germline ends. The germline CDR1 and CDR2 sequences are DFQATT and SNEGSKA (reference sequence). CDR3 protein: CSARGSLTGDYGYTF. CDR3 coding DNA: TGCAGTGCTAGGGGCAGTTTGACAGGTGACTATGGCTACACCTTC.

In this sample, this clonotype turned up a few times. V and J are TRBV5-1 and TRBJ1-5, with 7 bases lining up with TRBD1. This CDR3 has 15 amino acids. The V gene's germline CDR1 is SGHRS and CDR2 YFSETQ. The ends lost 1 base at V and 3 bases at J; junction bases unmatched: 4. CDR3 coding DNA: TGCGCCAGCAGCTTGTTGGGACAGCACAATCAGCCCCAGCATTTT. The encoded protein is CASSLLGQHNQPQHF.

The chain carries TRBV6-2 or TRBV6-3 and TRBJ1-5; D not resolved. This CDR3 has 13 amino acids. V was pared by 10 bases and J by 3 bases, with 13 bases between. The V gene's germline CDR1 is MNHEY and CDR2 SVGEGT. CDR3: CAIRVGTNQPQHF. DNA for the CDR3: TGTGCCATCCGAGTCGGTACCAATCAGCCCCAGCATTTT.

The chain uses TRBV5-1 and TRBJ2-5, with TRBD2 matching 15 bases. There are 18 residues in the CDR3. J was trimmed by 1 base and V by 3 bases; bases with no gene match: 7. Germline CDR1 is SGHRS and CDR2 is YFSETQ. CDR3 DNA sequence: TGCGCCAGCAGCTGGCCCGGGACTAGCGGGGGGATCCAAGAGACCCAGTACTTC. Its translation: CASSWPGTSGGIQETQYF. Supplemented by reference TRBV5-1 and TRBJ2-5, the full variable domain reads KAGVTQTPRYLIKTRGQQVTLSCSPISGHRSVSWYQQTPGQGLQFLFEYFSETQRNKGNFPGRFSGRQFSNSRSEMNVSTLELGDSALYLCASSWPGTSGGIQETQYFGPGTRLLVL.

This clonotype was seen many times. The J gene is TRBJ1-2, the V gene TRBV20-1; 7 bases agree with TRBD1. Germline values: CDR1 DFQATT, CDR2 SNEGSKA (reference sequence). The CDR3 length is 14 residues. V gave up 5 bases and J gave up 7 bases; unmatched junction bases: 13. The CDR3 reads CSAAPFRGQGGYTF. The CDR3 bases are TGCAGTGCTGCACCATTTAGGGGGCAAGGTGGCTACACCTTC.

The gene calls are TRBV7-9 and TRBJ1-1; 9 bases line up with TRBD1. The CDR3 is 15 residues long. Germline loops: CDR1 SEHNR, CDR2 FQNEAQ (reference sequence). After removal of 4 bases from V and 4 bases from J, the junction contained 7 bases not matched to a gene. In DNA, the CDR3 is TGTGCCAGCAGCTCCCGTGGGACAGGGCGCACTGAAGCTTTCTTT. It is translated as CASSSRGTGRTEAFF.

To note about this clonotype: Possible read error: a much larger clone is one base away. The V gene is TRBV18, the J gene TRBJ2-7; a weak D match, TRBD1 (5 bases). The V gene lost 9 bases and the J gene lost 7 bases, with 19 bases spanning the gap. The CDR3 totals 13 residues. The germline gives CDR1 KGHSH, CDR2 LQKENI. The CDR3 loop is CASAIRAGHEQYF. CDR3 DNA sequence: TGTGCCAGTGCCATCAGGGCCGGCCATGAGCAGTACTTC.

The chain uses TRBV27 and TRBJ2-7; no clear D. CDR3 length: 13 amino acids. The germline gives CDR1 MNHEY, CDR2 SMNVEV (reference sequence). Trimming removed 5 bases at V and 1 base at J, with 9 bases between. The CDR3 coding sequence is TGTGCCAGCAGTCGAGGCGTTTCCTACGAGCAGTACTTC. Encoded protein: CASSRGVSYEQYF.

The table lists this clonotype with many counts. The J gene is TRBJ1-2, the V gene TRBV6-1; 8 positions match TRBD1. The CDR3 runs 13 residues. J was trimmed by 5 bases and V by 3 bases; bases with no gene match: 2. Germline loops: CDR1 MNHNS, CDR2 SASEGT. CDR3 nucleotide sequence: TGTGCCAGCAGTGAGGACAGGGCGTATGGCTACACCTTC. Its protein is CASSEDRAYGYTF.

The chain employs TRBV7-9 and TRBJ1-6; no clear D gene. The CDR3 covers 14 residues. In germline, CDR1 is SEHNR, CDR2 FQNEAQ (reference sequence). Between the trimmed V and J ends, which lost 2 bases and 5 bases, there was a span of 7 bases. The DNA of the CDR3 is TGTGCCAGCAGCTTATACGGGGATAATTCACCCCTCCACTTT. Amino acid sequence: CASSLYGDNSPLHF.

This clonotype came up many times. The CDR3 DNA reads TGTGCCAGCAGCCAAGGACAGGGGAGGACAGATACGCAGTATTTT. Protein: CASSQGQGRTDTQYF. The chain couples TRBV3-1 to TRBJ2-3; 8 bases line up with TRBD1. The V gene's germline CDR1 is LGHDT and CDR2 YNNKEL (reference sequence). The length of the CDR3 is 15 residues. J gave up 3 bases and V 1 base, and 3 bases lay outside the gene matches.

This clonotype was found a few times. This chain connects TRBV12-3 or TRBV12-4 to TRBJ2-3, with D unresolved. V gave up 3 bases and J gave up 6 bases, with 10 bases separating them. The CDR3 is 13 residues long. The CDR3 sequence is CASSFFLRDTQYF. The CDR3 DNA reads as TGTGCCAGCAGTTTTTTCTTGAGGGATACGCAGTATTTT.

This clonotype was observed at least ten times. CDR3 coding DNA: TGTGCCAGCAGCACGACAGGGGGAGTCCCTGAAGCTTTCTTT. Its translation: CASSTTGGVPEAFF. The chain couples TRBV11-2 to TRBJ1-1; 9 nucleotides line up with TRBD1. V dropped 5 bases and J dropped 6; count of bases not matched to a gene: 7. The CDR3 totals 14 residues. The V gene's germline CDR1 is SGHAT and CDR2 FQNNGV. The variable domain in full, with the rest retrieved from reference TRBV11-2 and TRBJ1-1, is EAGVAQSPRYKIIEKRQSVAFWCNPISGHATLYWYQQILGQGPKLLIQFQNNGVVDDSQLPKDRFSAERLKGVDSTLKIQPAKLEDSAVYLCASSTTGGVPEAFFGQGTRLTVV.

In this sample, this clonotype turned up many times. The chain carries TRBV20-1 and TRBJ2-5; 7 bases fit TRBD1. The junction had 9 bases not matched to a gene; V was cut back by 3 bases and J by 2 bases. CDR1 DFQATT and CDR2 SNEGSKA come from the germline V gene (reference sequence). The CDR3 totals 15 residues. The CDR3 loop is CSARSRGGFQETQYF. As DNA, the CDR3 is TGCAGTGCTAGGTCCAGAGGGGGCTTTCAAGAGACCCAGTACTTC.

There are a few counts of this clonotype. CDR3 bases: TGTGCCAGCACCCGACAGGGTGATTCACCCCTCCACTTT. It is translated as CASTRQGDSPLHF. The chain carries TRBV12-3 or TRBV12-4 and TRBJ1-6; 7 positions agree with TRBD1. The CDR3 covers 13 residues. With 7 bases clipped from V and 8 bases from J, the junction kept 5 bases outside the gene matches.

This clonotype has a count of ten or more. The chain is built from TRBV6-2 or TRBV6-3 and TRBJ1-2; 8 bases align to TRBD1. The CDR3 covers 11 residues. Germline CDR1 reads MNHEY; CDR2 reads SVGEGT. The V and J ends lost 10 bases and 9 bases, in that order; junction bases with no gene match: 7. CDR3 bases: TGTGCCATCGGGACAGGACAAAGCTACACCTTC. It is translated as CAIGTGQSYTF.

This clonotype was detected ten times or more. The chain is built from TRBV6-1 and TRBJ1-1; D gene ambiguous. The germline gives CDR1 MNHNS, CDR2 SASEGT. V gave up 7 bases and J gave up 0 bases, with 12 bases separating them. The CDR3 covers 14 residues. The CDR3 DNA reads TGTGCCAGCAACCGGGGAGGAATGAACACTGAAGCTTTCTTT. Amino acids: CASNRGGMNTEAFF.

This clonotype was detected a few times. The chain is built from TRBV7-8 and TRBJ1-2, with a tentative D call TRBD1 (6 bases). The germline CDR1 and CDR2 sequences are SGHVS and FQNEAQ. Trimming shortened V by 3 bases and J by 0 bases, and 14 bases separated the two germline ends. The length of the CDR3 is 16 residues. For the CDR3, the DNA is TGTGCCAGCAGCTTCGGGTTAGGGGGACCTAACTATGGCTACACCTTC. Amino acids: CASSFGLGGPNYGYTF. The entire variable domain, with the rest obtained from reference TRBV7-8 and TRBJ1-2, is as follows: GAGVSQSPRYKVAKRGQDVALRCDPISGHVSLFWYQQALGQGPEFLTYFQNEAQLDKSGLPSDRFFAERPEGSVSTLKIQRTQQEDSAVYLCASSFGLGGPNYGYTFGSGTRLTVV.